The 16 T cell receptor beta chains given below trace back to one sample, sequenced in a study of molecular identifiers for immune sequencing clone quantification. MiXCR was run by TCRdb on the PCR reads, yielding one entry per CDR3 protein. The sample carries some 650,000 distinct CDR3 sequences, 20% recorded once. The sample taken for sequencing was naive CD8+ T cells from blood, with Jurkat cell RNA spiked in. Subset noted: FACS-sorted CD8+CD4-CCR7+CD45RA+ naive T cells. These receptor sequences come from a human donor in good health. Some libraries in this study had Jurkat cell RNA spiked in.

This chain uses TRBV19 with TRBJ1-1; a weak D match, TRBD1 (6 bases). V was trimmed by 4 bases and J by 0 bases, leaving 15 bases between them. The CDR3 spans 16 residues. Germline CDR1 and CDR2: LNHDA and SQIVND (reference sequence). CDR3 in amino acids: CASSTYGGGLNTEAFF. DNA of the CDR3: TGTGCCAGTAGTACTTACGGAGGGGGGTTGAACACTGAAGCTTTCTTT.

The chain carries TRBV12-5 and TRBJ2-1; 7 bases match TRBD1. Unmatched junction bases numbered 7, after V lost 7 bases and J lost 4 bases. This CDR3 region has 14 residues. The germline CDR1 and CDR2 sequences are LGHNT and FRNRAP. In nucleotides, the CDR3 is TGTGCTAGTGTCGAGGGGGCGAGTTACAATGAGCAGTTCTTC. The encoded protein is CASVEGASYNEQFF.

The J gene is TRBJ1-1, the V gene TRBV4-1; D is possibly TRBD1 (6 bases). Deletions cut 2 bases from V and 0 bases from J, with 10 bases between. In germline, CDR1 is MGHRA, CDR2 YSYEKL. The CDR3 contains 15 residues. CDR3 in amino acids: CASSQSDRLNTEAFF. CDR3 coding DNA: TGCGCCAGCAGCCAATCTGACAGGTTGAACACTGAAGCTTTCTTT.

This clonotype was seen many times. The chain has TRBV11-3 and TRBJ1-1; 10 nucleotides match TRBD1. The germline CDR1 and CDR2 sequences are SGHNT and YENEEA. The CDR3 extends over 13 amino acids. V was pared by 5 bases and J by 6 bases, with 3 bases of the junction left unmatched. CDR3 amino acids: CASSNGQGAEAFF. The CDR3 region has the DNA TGTGCCAGCAGCAACGGACAGGGGGCTGAAGCTTTCTTT.

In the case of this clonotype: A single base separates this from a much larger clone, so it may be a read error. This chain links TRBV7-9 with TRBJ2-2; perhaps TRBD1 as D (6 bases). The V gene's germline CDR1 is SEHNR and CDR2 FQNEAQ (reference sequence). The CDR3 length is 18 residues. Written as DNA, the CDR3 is TGTGCCAGCAGCCGCCCCATTACAGGGAAGGGGGACACCGGGGAGCTGTCTTTT. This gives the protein CASSRPITGKGDTGELSF.

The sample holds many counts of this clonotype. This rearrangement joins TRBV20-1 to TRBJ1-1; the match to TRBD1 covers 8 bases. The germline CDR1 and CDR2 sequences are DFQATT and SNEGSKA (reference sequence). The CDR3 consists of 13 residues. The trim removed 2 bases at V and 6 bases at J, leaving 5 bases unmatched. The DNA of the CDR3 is TGCAGTGCTAGAACAGGGGGTAACTCTGAAGCTTTCTTT. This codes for CSARTGGNSEAFF.

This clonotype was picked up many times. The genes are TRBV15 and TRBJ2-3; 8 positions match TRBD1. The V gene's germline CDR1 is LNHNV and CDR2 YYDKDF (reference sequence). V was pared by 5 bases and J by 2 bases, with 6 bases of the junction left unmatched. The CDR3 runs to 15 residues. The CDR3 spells CATSQDRGVTDTQYF. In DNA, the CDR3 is TGTGCCACCAGCCAAGACAGGGGTGTCACAGATACGCAGTATTTT.

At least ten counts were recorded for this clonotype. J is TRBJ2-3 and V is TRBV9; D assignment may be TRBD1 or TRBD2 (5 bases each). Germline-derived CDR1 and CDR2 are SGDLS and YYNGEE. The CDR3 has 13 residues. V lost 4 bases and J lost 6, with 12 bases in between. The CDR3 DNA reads TGTGCCAGCAGCATGGGGGATACGGATACGCAGTATTTT. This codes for CASSMGDTDTQYF.

The CDR3 DNA is TGTGCCAGCAGCCGTCTACATCTGCCTAACGAGCAGTACTTC. It codes for CASSRLHLPNEQYF. The chain joins TRBV7-9 to TRBJ2-7; D remains unclear. Per the germline V gene, CDR1 is SEHNR and CDR2 is FQNEAQ (reference sequence). Trimming pared 5 bases from V and 5 bases from J, leaving 16 bases between. CDR3 length equals 14 residues. The whole variable domain, remainder taken from reference TRBV7-9 and TRBJ2-7, is DTGVSQNPRHKITKRGQNVTFRCDPISEHNRLYWYRQTLGQGPEFLTYFQNEAQLEKSRLLSDRFSAERPKGSFSTLEIQRTEQGDSAMYLCASSRLHLPNEQYFGPGTRLTVT.

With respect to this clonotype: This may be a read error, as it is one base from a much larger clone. Here the CDR3 reads CAGSLGTADNSPLHF. DNA for the CDR3: TGCGCCGGCAGCCTTGGGACCGCCGATAATTCACCCCTCCACTTT. V is TRBV4-3 and J is TRBJ1-6; weak D call: TRBD1 (5 bases). Germline V gene sequence: CDR1 LGHNA, CDR2 YSLEER. The CDR3 is 15 residues long.

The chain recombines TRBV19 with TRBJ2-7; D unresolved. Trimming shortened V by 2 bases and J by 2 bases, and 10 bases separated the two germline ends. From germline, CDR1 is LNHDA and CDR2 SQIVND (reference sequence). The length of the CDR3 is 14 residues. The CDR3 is CASSISSGPYEQYF. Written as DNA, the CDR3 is TGTGCCAGTAGTATATCTAGTGGGCCCTACGAGCAGTACTTC.

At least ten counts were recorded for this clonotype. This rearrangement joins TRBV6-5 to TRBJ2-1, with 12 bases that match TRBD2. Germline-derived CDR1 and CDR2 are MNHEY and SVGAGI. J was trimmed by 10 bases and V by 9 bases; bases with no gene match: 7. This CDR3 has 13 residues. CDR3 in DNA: TGTGCCAGTAGACTAGCGGGGGCGGGGGAGCAGTTCTTC. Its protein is CASRLAGAGEQFF.

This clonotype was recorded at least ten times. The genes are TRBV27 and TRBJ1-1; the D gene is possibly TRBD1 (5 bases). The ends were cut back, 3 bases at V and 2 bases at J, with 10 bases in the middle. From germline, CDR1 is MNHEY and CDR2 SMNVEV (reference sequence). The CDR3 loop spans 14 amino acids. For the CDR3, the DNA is TGTGCCAGCAGTTTGTCCGGGGCAAACACTGAAGCTTTCTTT. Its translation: CASSLSGANTEAFF.

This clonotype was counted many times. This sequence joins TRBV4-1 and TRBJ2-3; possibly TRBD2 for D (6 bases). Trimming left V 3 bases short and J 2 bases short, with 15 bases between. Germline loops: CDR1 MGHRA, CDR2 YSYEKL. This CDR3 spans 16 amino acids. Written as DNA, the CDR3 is TGCGCCAGCAGCCACAGGACTAAACAAATCACAGATACGCAGTATTTT. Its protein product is CASSHRTKQITDTQYF.

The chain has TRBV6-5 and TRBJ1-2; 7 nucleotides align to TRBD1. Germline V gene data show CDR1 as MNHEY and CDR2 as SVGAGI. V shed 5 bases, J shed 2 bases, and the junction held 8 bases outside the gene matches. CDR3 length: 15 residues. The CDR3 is CASSTLQGFNYGYTF. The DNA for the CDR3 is TGTGCCAGCAGTACCCTACAGGGGTTCAACTATGGCTACACCTTC.

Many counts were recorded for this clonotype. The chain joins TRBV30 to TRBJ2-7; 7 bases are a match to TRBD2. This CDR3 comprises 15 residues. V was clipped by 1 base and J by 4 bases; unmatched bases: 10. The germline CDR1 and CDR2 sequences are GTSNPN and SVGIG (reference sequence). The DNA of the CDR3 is TGTGCCTGGAGTGCCGACAGCGGGGTGGTGTACGAGCAGTACTTC. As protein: CAWSADSGVVYEQYF.